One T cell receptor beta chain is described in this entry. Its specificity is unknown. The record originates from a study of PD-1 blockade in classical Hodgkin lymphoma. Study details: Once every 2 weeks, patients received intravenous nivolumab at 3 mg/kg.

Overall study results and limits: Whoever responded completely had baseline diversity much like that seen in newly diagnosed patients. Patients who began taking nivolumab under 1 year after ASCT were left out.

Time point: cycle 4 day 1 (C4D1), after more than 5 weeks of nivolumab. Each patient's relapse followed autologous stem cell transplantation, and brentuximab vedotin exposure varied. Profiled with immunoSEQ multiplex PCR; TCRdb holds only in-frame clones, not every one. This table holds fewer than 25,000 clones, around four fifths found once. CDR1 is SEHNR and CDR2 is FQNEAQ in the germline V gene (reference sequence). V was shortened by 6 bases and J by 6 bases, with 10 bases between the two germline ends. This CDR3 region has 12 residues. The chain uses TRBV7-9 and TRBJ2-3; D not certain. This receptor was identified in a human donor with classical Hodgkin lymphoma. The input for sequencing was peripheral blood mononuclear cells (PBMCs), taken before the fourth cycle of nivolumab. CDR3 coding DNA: TGTGCCAGCAGTCCTTTGTCCGATACGCAGTATTTT. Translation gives CASSPLSDTQYF.